This TCR beta chain comes out of a study of blood T cell repertoires in COVID-19. Ages ranged from about 18 to 89 years, with residence in under 25 US areas. Recovered participants had two consecutive negative NP/OP PCR tests, healthcare professional clearance, or symptom resolution. Trimming took 5 bases from V and 9 from J, leaving 11 bases between them. Germline CDR1 is PRHDT and CDR2 is FYEKMQ (reference sequence). CDR3 length: 12 amino acids. In the original analysis: How many nucleated cells were present was estimated from reference gene primer amplification. TCRdb's table, derived via immunoSEQ multiplex PCR, lists solely in-frame clones and lacks some. The DNA gave D and trimming, while V, J and clone size come from that table. The sample yields about 160,000 clones, about 85% seen once.

The TCR sequence derives from a woman aged 45-65 years who had recovered from COVID-19. This chain joins TRBV13 and TRBJ2-1; TRBD1 might be the D (6 bases). The source material was PBMCs or T cells enriched from blood (not recorded which). CDR3 nucleotide sequence: TGTGCCAGCAGCAACCTAGGGGGTGAGCAGTTCTTC. Encoded protein: CASSNLGGEQFF.